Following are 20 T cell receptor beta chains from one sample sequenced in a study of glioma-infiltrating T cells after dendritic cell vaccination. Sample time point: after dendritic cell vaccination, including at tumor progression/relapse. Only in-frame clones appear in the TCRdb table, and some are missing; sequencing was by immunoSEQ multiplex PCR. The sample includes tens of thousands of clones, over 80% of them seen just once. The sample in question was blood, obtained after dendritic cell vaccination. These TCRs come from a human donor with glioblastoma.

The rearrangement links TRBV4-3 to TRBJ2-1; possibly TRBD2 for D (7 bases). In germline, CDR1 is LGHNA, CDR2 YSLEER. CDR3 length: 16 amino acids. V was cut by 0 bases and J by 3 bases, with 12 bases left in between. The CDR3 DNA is TGCGCCAGCAGCCAAGATCGGGGGGCTAACTACAATGAGCAGTTCTTC. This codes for CASSQDRGANYNEQFF.

CDR3 nucleotides: TGCGCCAGCAAGAGGGACGGATTACAGGGACTAGAGGGAGGCACAGATACGCAGTATTTT. Translation: CASKRDGLQGLEGGTDTQYF. This chain connects TRBV5-1 to TRBJ2-3, with TRBD2 identical over 8 bases. The CDR3 has 20 amino acids. Germline values: CDR1 SGHRS, CDR2 YFSETQ. The V and J ends lost 6 bases and 1 base, in that order; junction bases with no gene match: 22.

In DNA form, the CDR3 reads TGTGCCAGCGGTCTACGGGGTATGAACACTGAAGCTTTCTTT. It translates to CASGLRGMNTEAFF. The rearrangement uses TRBV2 and TRBJ1-1, with D unresolved. The V and J ends lost 8 bases and 0 bases respectively, with 13 bases between them. The germline CDR1 and CDR2 sequences are SNHLY and FYNNEI. The CDR3 has 14 residues.

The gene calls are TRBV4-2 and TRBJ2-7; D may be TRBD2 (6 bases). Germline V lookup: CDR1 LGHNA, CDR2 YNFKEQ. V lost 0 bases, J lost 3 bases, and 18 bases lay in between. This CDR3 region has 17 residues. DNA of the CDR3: TGTGCCAGCAGCCAAGATCGGATTGGGACTTCACGCTACGAGCAGTACTTC. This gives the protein CASSQDRIGTSRYEQYF.

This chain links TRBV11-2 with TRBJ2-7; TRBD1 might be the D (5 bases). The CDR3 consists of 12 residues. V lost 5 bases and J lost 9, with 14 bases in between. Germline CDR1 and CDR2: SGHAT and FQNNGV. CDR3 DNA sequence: TGTGCCAGCAGCCTCAGGGATCGTCTGCAGTACTTC. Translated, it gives CASSLRDRLQYF. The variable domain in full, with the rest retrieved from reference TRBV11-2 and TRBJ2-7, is EAGVAQSPRYKIIEKRQSVAFWCNPISGHATLYWYQQILGQGPKLLIQFQNNGVVDDSQLPKDRFSAERLKGVDSTLKIQPAKLEDSAVYLCASSLRDRLQYFGPGTRLTVT.

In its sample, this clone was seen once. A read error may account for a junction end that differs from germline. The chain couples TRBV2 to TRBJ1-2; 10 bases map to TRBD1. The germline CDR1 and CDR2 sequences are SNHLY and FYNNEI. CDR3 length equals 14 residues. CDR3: CASTEEDRGHGYTF. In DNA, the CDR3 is TGTGCCAGCACTGAAGAAGACAGGGGGCATGGCTACACCTTC.

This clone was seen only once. The CDR3 nucleotides read TGTGCCAGCAGCTATATAACAGGGGTTTACGAGCAGTACTTC. Amino acid sequence: CASSYITGVYEQYF. The rearrangement joins TRBV7-7 to TRBJ2-7, with 7 bases lining up with TRBD1. The V gene's germline CDR1 is SSHAT and CDR2 FNYEAQ (reference sequence). The CDR3 spans 14 residues. V trimming: 4 bases; J trimming: 4 bases; junction bases outside the gene matches: 7.

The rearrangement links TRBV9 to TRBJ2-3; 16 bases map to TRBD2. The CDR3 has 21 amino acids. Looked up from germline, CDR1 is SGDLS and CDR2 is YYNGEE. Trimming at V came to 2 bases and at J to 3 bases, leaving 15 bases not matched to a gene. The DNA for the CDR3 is TGTGCCAGCAGCGTTTCTCCGGGACTAGCGGGGGGGCCTGTTCGTACAGATACGCAGTATTTT. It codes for CASSVSPGLAGGPVRTDTQYF.

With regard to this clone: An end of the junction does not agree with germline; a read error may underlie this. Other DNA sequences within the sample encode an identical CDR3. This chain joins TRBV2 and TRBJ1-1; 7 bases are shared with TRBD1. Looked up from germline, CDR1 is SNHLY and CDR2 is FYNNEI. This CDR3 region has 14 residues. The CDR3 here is CASSERQGNTEAFF. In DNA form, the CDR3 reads TGTGCCAGCAGTGAAAGACAGGGCAACACTGAGGCTTTCTTT.

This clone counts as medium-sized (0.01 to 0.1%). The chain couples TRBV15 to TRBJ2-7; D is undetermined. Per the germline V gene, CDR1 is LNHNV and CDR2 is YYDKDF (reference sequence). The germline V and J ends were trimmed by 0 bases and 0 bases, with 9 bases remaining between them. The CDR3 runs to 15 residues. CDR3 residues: CATSRDSGGSYEQYF. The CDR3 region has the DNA TGTGCCACCAGCAGAGATTCCGGCGGCTCCTACGAGCAGTACTTC.

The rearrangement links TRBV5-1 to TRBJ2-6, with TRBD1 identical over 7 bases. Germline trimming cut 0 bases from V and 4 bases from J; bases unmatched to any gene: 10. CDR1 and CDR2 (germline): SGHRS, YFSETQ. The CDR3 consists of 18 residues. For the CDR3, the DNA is TGCGCCAGCAGCTTGGGGGTGACAGGGTCGTCAGGGGCCAACGTCCTGACTTTC. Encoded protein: CASSLGVTGSSGANVLTF.

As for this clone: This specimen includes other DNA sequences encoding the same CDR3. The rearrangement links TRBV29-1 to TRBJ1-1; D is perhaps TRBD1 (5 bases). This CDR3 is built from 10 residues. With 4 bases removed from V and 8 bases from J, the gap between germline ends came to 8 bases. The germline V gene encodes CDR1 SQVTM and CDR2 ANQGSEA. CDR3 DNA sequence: TGCAGCGTTGCTAGGGGCGAAGCTTTCTTT. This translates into CSVARGEAFF.

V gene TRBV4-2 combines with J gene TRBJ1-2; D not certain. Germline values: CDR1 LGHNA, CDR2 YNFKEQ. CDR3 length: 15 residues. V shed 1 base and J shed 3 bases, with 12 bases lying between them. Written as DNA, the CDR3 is TGTGCCAGCAGCCAAGTTCCGGGGTACGACTATGGCTACACCTTC. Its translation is CASSQVPGYDYGYTF.

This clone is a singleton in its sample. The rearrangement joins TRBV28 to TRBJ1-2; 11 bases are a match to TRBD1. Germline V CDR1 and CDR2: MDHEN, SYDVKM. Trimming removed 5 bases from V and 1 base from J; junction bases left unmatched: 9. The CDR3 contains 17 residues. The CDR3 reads CASSGGTGGPFNYGYTF. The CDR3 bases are TGTGCCAGCAGTGGGGGGACAGGGGGACCCTTTAACTATGGCTACACCTTC.

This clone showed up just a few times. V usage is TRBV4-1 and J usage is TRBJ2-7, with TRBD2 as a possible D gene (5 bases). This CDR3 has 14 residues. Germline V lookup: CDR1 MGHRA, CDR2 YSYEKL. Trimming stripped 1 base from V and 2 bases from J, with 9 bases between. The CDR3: CASSQVEGAYEQYF. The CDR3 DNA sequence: TGCGCCAGCAGCCAAGTTGAGGGAGCCTACGAGCAGTACTTC.

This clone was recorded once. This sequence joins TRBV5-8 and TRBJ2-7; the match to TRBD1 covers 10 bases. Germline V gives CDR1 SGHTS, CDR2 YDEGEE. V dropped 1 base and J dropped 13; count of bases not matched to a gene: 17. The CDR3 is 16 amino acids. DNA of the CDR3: TGTGCCAGCAGCTTGAGACTTCGGGACAGGGGCTTGTCCGGATACTTC. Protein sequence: CASSLRLRDRGLSGYF.

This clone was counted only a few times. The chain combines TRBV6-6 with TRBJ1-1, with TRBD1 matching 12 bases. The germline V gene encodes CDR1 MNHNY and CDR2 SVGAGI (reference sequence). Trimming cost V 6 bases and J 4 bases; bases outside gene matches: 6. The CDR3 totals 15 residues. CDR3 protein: CASSVGQGAPTEAFF. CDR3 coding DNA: TGTGCCAGCAGCGTGGGACAGGGGGCGCCCACTGAAGCTTTCTTT.

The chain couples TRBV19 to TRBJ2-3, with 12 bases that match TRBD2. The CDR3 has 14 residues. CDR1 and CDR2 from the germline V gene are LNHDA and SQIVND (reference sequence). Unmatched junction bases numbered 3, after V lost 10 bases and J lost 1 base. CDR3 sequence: CATRLAGGTDTQYF. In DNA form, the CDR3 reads TGTGCCACCCGACTAGCGGGGGGCACAGATACGCAGTATTTT.

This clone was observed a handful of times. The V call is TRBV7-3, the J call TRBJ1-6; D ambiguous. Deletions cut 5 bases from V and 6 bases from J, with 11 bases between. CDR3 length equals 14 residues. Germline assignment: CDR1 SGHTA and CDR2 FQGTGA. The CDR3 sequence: CASSQRGANSPLHF. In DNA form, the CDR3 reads TGTGCCAGCAGCCAACGGGGAGCTAATTCACCCCTCCACTTT.

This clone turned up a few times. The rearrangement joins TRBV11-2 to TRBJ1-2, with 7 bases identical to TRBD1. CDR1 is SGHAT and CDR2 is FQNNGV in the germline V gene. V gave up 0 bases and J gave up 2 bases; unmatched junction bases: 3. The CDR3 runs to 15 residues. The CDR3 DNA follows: TGTGCCAGCAGCTTAGATCGCAGGGGGAACTATGGCTACACCTTC. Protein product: CASSLDRRGNYGYTF.